A single sample gave rise to the 31 T cell receptor beta chains below, sequenced in a study of CD8+ T cells in alopecia areata. Extracted RNA was reverse transcribed, and the resulting cDNA served as sequencing template. Clones were sequenced by immunoSEQ multiplex PCR, and TCRdb holds only the in-frame ones, with some missing. The sample holds about 200,000 clones, around three fifths seen once. Treatment noted: oral pan-JAK inhibitor, 5-10 mg twice daily. The sample in question was CD4+ T cells sorted from blood, obtained at week 4, from a patient treated with tofacitinib. The receptors were gathered from a human donor with alopecia areata.

This sequence joins TRBV4-1 and TRBJ1-1; D gene ambiguous. V lost 1 base and J lost 9, with 18 bases in between. Germline V gene data show CDR1 as MGHRA and CDR2 as YSYEKL. The CDR3 is 15 amino acids. This CDR3 reads CASSQGVVGSLQAFF. CDR3 nucleotide sequence: TGCGCCAGCAGCCAAGGAGTGGTGGGATCCTTACAAGCTTTCTTT.

V gene TRBV2 combines with J gene TRBJ2-5; 8 bases are a match to TRBD2. CDR1 and CDR2 from the germline V gene are SNHLY and FYNNEI. The CDR3 is 13 amino acids. V gave up 7 bases and J gave up 4 bases; unmatched junction bases: 5. CDR3 DNA: TGTGCCAGCAACGGGGGGGGCGGAGAGACCCAGTACTTC. This encodes CASNGGGGETQYF.

Of note for this clone: Other nucleotide sequences from this sample produce the same CDR3. Here the CDR3 reads CASSYRVQETQYF. The CDR3, as DNA: TGTGCCAGCAGTTACAGGGTCCAAGAGACCCAGTACTTC. This rearrangement joins TRBV7-2 to TRBJ2-5; weak D call: TRBD1 (6 bases). Per germline, CDR1 SGHTA and CDR2 FQGNSA. Trimming left V 6 bases short and J 1 base short, with 9 bases between. The CDR3 is 13 residues long. The variable domain in full, completed from reference TRBV7-2 and TRBJ2-5, reads GAGVSQSPSNKVTEKGKDVELRCDPISGHTALYWYRQSLGQGLEFLIYFQGNSAPDKSGLPSDRFSAERTGGSVSTLTIQRTQQEDSAVYLCASSYRVQETQYFGPGTRLLVL.

This clone was observed a handful of times. V gene TRBV7-2 combines with J gene TRBJ2-1; the match to TRBD2 covers 11 bases. Germline CDR1 and CDR2: SGHTA and FQGNSA. The CDR3 has 15 amino acids. V lost 5 bases, J lost 2 bases, and 2 bases stayed unmatched. CDR3 nucleotides: TGTGCCAGCAGCGATAGCGGGGGGGCCTACAATGAGCAGTTCTTC. This gives the protein CASSDSGGAYNEQFF. The full variable domain, its missing parts supplied by reference TRBV7-2 and TRBJ2-1, is GAGVSQSPSNKVTEKGKDVELRCDPISGHTALYWYRQSLGQGLEFLIYFQGNSAPDKSGLPSDRFSAERTGGSVSTLTIQRTQQEDSAVYLCASSDSGGAYNEQFFGPGTRLTVL.

This clone has just one count. This chain connects TRBV6-5 to TRBJ2-2; the D is unclear. The germline V and J ends were trimmed by 0 bases and 13 bases, with 15 bases remaining between them. The CDR3 extends over 14 amino acids. CDR1 MNHEY and CDR2 SVGAGI come from the germline V gene. CDR3 protein: CASSYSAVPVGLFF. The CDR3 DNA reads TGTGCCAGCAGTTACTCGGCGGTCCCCGTGGGGCTGTTTTTT.

The rearrangement links TRBV25-1 to TRBJ1-2, with D uncertain. The CDR3 loop spans 12 amino acids. Germline CDR1 MGHDK, CDR2 SYGVNS. With 4 bases removed from V and 7 bases from J, the gap between germline ends came to 10 bases. The CDR3 region is CASSGQHVGYTF. CDR3 nucleotides: TGTGCCAGCAGTGGGCAGCACGTTGGCTACACCTTC.

The chain carries TRBV29-1 and TRBJ2-3; maybe TRBD2 (6 bases). Germline V gene sequence: CDR1 SQVTM, CDR2 ANQGSEA. CDR3 length equals 12 residues. CDR3: CSHNGGADTQYF. The CDR3 coding sequence is TGCAGTCATAATGGCGGGGCAGATACGCAGTATTTT.

V usage is TRBV6-1 and J usage is TRBJ1-1; possibly TRBD1 for D (6 bases). V lost 5 bases and J lost 0, with 10 bases in between. The length of the CDR3 is 14 residues. The V gene's germline CDR1 is MNHNS and CDR2 SASEGT. The CDR3 DNA reads TGTGCCAGCAGTATACAGGGAATGAACACTGAAGCTTTCTTT. This gives the protein CASSIQGMNTEAFF.

The chain links TRBV2 to TRBJ1-1; D gene unclear. V lost 10 bases to trimming and J lost 0 bases, with 6 bases between them. Germline assignment: CDR1 SNHLY and CDR2 FYNNEI. The CDR3 is 11 amino acids. CDR3 DNA sequence: TGTGCCACAGAGATGAACACTGAAGCTTTCTTT. Translated: CATEMNTEAFF.

This clone was seen a few times. The rearrangement uses TRBV4-2 and TRBJ1-1; no clear D. This CDR3 region has 14 residues. The ends were cut back, 1 base at V and 5 bases at J, with 11 bases in the middle. Germline values: CDR1 LGHNA, CDR2 YNFKEQ. CDR3 nucleotide sequence: TGTGCCAGCAGCCAAGTCGGCTTCGTAACTGAAGCTTTCTTT. Residues: CASSQVGFVTEAFF.

The chain combines TRBV6-5 with TRBJ1-1; D call uncertain. With 0 bases removed from V and 3 bases from J, the gap between germline ends came to 8 bases. The germline V gene has CDR1 MNHEY and CDR2 SVGAGI. This CDR3 has 14 residues. CDR3 nucleotides: TGTGCCAGCAGTTACTCACGTCTGGACACTGAAGCTTTCTTT. This codes for CASSYSRLDTEAFF.

The chain recombines TRBV29-1 with TRBJ1-2; no firm D call. This CDR3 is 11 amino acids long. Germline V gene lookup returns CDR1 SQVTM and CDR2 ANQGSEA. V shed 5 bases and J shed 2 bases, with 6 bases lying between them. CDR3 DNA sequence: TGCAGCGTTTCTCAAAACTATGGCTACACCTTC. It encodes CSVSQNYGYTF.

This chain uses TRBV29-1 with TRBJ2-3, with 11 bases fitting TRBD2. Per germline, CDR1 SQVTM and CDR2 ANQGSEA. The CDR3 sequence is 12 residues long. The junction had 6 bases not matched to a gene; V was cut back by 8 bases and J by 8 bases. CDR3 region: CSTLAGEGTQYF. DNA of the CDR3: TGCAGCACACTAGCGGGGGAGGGTACGCAGTATTTT.

The CDR3 DNA reads as TGTGCCAGCAGCCAGGAATGGGGACAAGAGACCCAGTACTTC. Its translation is CASSQEWGQETQYF. V usage is TRBV7-2 and J usage is TRBJ2-5; D remains unclear. The V end was cut by 5 bases, the J end by 2 bases, with 12 bases between. Germline loops: CDR1 SGHTA, CDR2 FQGNSA. CDR3 length equals 14 residues.

This chain joins TRBV6-1 and TRBJ2-3; the D gene is possibly TRBD2 (7 bases). V shed 1 base and J shed 2 bases, with 16 bases lying between them. The CDR3 contains 17 residues. CDR1 and CDR2 from the germline V gene are MNHNS and SASEGT. The CDR3 protein is CASSEVGGAIATDTQYF. The CDR3 DNA is TGTGCCAGCAGTGAAGTTGGGGGGGCCATTGCCACAGATACGCAGTATTTT.

The rearrangement uses TRBV2 and TRBJ1-1; TRBD1 matches 8 bases. The V gene end was trimmed by 4 bases and the J gene end by 6 bases; junction bases not matched to a gene: 10. The CDR3 has 15 residues. Germline V CDR1 and CDR2: SNHLY, FYNNEI. CDR3 in amino acids: CASSGTLTGEPEAFF. CDR3 sequence (DNA): TGTGCCAGCAGTGGAACCCTGACAGGGGAGCCTGAAGCTTTCTTT.

Turning to this clone: Distinct nucleotide sequences in the sample also encode this CDR3. The chain uses TRBV7-2 and TRBJ1-2; 8 bases fit TRBD1. Germline V gene sequence: CDR1 SGHTA, CDR2 FQGNSA. With 5 bases clipped from V and 5 bases from J, the junction kept 4 bases outside the gene matches. This CDR3 has 13 residues. The CDR3 DNA is TGTGCCAGCAGCATAGGACAGGGTTATGGCTACACCTTC. This sequence encodes CASSIGQGYGYTF.

Here the CDR3 DNA reads TGTGCCAGCAGTTTGGGAGAGACCCAGTACTTC. This codes for CASSLGETQYF. This rearrangement joins TRBV6-6 to TRBJ2-5, with D uncertain. This CDR3 is built from 11 residues. The V gene lost 4 bases and the J gene lost 4 bases, with 4 bases spanning the gap. Looked up from germline, CDR1 is MNHNY and CDR2 is SVGAGI (reference sequence).

The chain employs TRBV30 and TRBJ2-7; possibly TRBD2 for D (5 bases). The CDR3 sequence is 12 residues long. The germline CDR1 and CDR2 sequences are GTSNPN and SVGIG (reference sequence). Trimming pared 6 bases from V and 4 bases from J, leaving 13 bases between. The CDR3 is CACLGVQYEQYF. In nucleotides, the CDR3 is TGTGCCTGTCTCGGGGTACAGTACGAGCAGTACTTC. Combining the CDR3 with reference TRBV30 and TRBJ2-7 gives the whole variable domain SQTIHQWPATLVQPVGSPLSLECTVEGTSNPNLYWYRQAAGRGLQLLFYSVGIGQISSEVPQNLSASRPQDRQFILSSKKLLLSDSGFYLCACLGVQYEQYFGPGTRLTVT.

This clone came up a few times. The CDR3 protein is CAWSVQASYYGYTF. In DNA, the CDR3 is TGTGCCTGGAGTGTACAGGCCAGCTACTATGGCTACACCTTC. This rearrangement joins TRBV30 to TRBJ1-2; a weak D match, TRBD1 (5 bases). Germline V gives CDR1 GTSNPN, CDR2 SVGIG (reference sequence). This CDR3 comprises 14 residues. The V and J ends lost 0 bases and 3 bases respectively, with 11 bases between them.

This clone appeared a few times. V is TRBV7-3 and J is TRBJ2-2; D is possibly TRBD1 or TRBD2 (5 bases each). Germline lookup yields CDR1 SGHTA and CDR2 FQGTGA. The V and J ends lost 2 bases and 9 bases respectively, with 13 bases between them. CDR3 length: 14 residues. Here the CDR3 DNA reads TGTGCCAGCAGCTTATCCGCTGGGGGAAGGGAGCTGTTTTTT. Protein: CASSLSAGGRELFF.

The rearrangement joins TRBV4-2 to TRBJ1-4; D possibly corresponds to TRBD1 (6 bases). Trimming left V 2 bases short and J 5 bases short, with 12 bases between. There are 15 residues in the CDR3. In germline, CDR1 is LGHNA, CDR2 YNFKEQ. The CDR3, as DNA: TGTGCCAGCAGCCAACCTCAGGGGATCAATGAAAAACTGTTTTTT. Translated: CASSQPQGINEKLFF.

Only a few counts were recorded for this clone. The chain employs TRBV7-2 and TRBJ2-5, with 10 bases matching TRBD2. V dropped 5 bases and J dropped 1; count of bases not matched to a gene: 7. There are 16 residues in the CDR3. Germline loops: CDR1 SGHTA, CDR2 FQGNSA. In nucleotides, the CDR3 is TGTGCCAGCAGCCCCCGCAGCGGGGGGGCCCAAGAGACCCAGTACTTC. It specifies CASSPRSGGAQETQYF.

The J gene is TRBJ2-1, the V gene TRBV18; the D is unclear. V dropped 3 bases and J dropped 10 bases, with 10 bases sitting between them. The CDR3 runs 12 residues. Germline V gene lookup returns CDR1 KGHSH and CDR2 LQKENI. Here the CDR3 DNA reads TGTGCCAGCTCACCGTTAGCAGGCGAGCAGTTCTTC. Protein sequence: CASSPLAGEQFF.

This clone was seen a handful of times. In nucleotides, the CDR3 is TGTGCCAGCAGCCCACAACTAGCGGGGACTCACGAGCAGTACTTC. Protein product: CASSPQLAGTHEQYF. The chain joins TRBV14 to TRBJ2-7; 10 nucleotides agree with TRBD2. There are 15 residues in the CDR3. The V gene end was trimmed by 4 bases and the J gene end by 5 bases; junction bases not matched to a gene: 8. Germline V gene data show CDR1 as SGHDN and CDR2 as FVKESK.

V and J are TRBV2 and TRBJ2-2, with no clear D. Germline-derived CDR1 and CDR2 are SNHLY and FYNNEI. Trimming stripped 7 bases from V and 3 bases from J, with 6 bases between. The CDR3 is 12 residues long. The CDR3 reads CASTLDTGELFF. CDR3 in DNA: TGTGCCAGCACCCTCGACACCGGGGAGCTGTTTTTT.

V usage is TRBV25-1 and J usage is TRBJ1-5; D uncertain. Germline CDR1 and CDR2: MGHDK and SYGVNS. The length of the CDR3 is 16 residues. The V and J ends lost 0 bases and 4 bases respectively, with 13 bases between them. The CDR3 nucleotides read TGTGCCAGCAGTGAATATCGCCGGGAGGCTAATCAGCCCCAGCATTTT. It codes for CASSEYRREANQPQHF.

The V gene is TRBV30, the J gene TRBJ1-5, with 8 bases matching TRBD1. The CDR3 has 12 amino acids. Germline values: CDR1 GTSNPN, CDR2 SVGIG (reference sequence). V was clipped by 6 bases and J by 7 bases; unmatched bases: 5. The CDR3: CACTGGGQPQHF. In nucleotides, the CDR3 is TGTGCCTGTACAGGGGGAGGGCAGCCCCAGCATTTT.

The rearrangement links TRBV7-9 to TRBJ1-1, with D unresolved. V was shortened by 1 base and J by 1 base, with 10 bases between the two germline ends. Germline V gene sequence: CDR1 SEHNR, CDR2 FQNEAQ (reference sequence). This CDR3 spans 15 amino acids. Written as DNA, the CDR3 is TGTGCCAGCAGCTTAGTACCGGGTACGAACACTGAAGCTTTCTTT. Translating it yields CASSLVPGTNTEAFF.

The CDR3 DNA is TGTGCCAGCAGCTTAGGGGCAGATACGCAGTATTTT. Protein sequence: CASSLGADTQYF. The gene calls are TRBV7-2 and TRBJ2-3; no reliable D call. This CDR3 contains 12 residues. Trimming took off 1 base at V and 4 bases at J, with 3 bases between the two ends. Looked up from germline, CDR1 is SGHTA and CDR2 is FQGNSA.

The chain carries TRBV5-1 and TRBJ2-3; TRBD1 or TRBD2 may be the D gene (5 bases each). Germline-derived CDR1 and CDR2 are SGHRS and YFSETQ. This CDR3 region has 14 residues. The V and J ends lost 4 bases and 2 bases respectively, with 11 bases between them. DNA of the CDR3: TGCGCCAGCAGCCCCAAGGGACCCACAGATACGCAGTATTTT. It codes for CASSPKGPTDTQYF.